This entry features one T cell receptor beta chain sequence. Its specificity is unknown. The data derive from a study of cytomegalovirus exposure and HLA in healthy donors. CDR1 and CDR2 (germline): MNHEY, SVGAGI. V trimming: 7 bases; J trimming: 2 bases; junction bases outside the gene matches: 10. The CDR3 has 15 amino acids. Findings and limits, study-wide: An analysis done earlier found most TCR beta V segments productive about 90% or about 30% of the time. Another analysis was done later, and it associated roughly 15,000 TCR beta sequences with HLA alleles at 0.05 false discovery rate.

PCR was performed using 60 Vbeta and 13 Jbeta primers. Data came from immunoSEQ multiplex PCR; TCRdb stores just in-frame clones and leaves some out. The sample lists some 200,000 clones; 60% to 80% were seen once. The sequence derives from a man between 18 and 29 years old in good health and CMV-seronegative. The chain uses TRBV6-5 and TRBJ1-1; 7 bases map to TRBD1. Material: PBMCs. Written as DNA, the CDR3 is TGTGCCAGCATCATATTACAGGGGCCTAACACTGAAGCTTTCTTT. Translating gives CASIILQGPNTEAFF.